These T cell receptor beta chains were read from a single sample in a study of human T cells and chemical hapten exposure. TCRdb fed the RACE reads into MiXCR, producing one record per CDR3 protein. The sample contains 150,000 to 200,000 distinct CDR3 sequences, around 24% of which appear only once. The sample was whole blood, taken in connection with sensitization to the hapten diphenylcyclopropenone (DPC). These receptors were collected from a woman in her fifties or sixties with alopecia areata. Some clones in this sample may be carry-over from other donors' samples. The CDR3 runs from the conserved cysteine through the conserved F or W. Fields, in order: D gene, V gene, J gene, clone size, CDR3 length, CDR3 DNA, CDR3 protein. A D gene is named only where the DNA matches it firmly. For some rows the clone size is stated as once, few or many, or as a class when expanded; others skip it.

d_gene: .
v_gene: TRBV6-6
j_gene: TRBJ2-7
abundance: once
len: 12
CDR3nt: TGTGCCAGCAGTACGACAGCTTACGAGCAGTACTTC
CDR3aa: CASSTTAYEQYF

d_gene: .
v_gene: TRBV29-1
j_gene: TRBJ1-1
abundance: .
len: 13
CDR3nt: TGCAGCGTTGTCCATAAGTCGAACACTGAAGCTTTCTTT
CDR3aa: CSVVHKSNTEAFF

d_gene: .
v_gene: TRBV29-1
j_gene: TRBJ2-1
abundance: .
len: 12
CDR3nt: TGCAGCTTGGCAGAGGACTACAATGAGCAGTTCTTC
CDR3aa: CSLAEDYNEQFF

d_gene: .
v_gene: TRBV5-1
j_gene: TRBJ1-6
abundance: .
len: 15
CDR3nt: TGCGCCAGCAGCTGGAACAGGGAAGGGGATTCACCCCTCAACTTT
CDR3aa: CASSWNREGDSPLNF

d_gene: .
v_gene: TRBV29-1
j_gene: TRBJ1-2
abundance: .
len: 12
CDR3nt: TGCAGCTACTCCGTCACAGACTATGGCTACACCTTC
CDR3aa: CSYSVTDYGYTF

d_gene: .
v_gene: TRBV29-1
j_gene: TRBJ1-1
abundance: few
len: 13
CDR3nt: TGCAGCGTTGAGGTCGCCGTGAACACTGAAGCTTTCTTT
CDR3aa: CSVEVAVNTEAFF

d_gene: .
v_gene: TRBV7-2
j_gene: TRBJ2-6
abundance: few
len: 15
CDR3nt: TGTGCCAGCAGCCCCTGGGGGGCCGGGGCCAACGTCCTGACTTTC
CDR3aa: CASSPWGAGANVLTF

d_gene: .
v_gene: TRBV3-1
j_gene: TRBJ1-1
abundance: .
len: 16
CDR3nt: TGTGCCAGCAGCCCCGGGGGACTGGGGAAGATCACTGAAGCTTTCTTT
CDR3aa: CASSPGGLGKITEAFF

d_gene: TRBD2
v_gene: TRBV20-1
j_gene: TRBJ2-5
abundance: many
len: 20
CDR3nt: TGCAGTGCTAGAGATCTCACTCGATGGCTAGCGGGAGGAACAGGGGAGACCCAGTACTTC
CDR3aa: CSARDLTRWLAGGTGETQYF

d_gene: .
v_gene: TRBV28
j_gene: TRBJ2-3
abundance: .
len: 19
CDR3nt: TGTGCCAGCAGTGGGAGGCAGGGGGGGCTAGCGGAGAGCACAGATACGCAGTATTTT
CDR3aa: CASSGRQGGLAESTDTQYF

d_gene: .
v_gene: TRBV5-6
j_gene: TRBJ2-1
abundance: .
len: 14
CDR3nt: TGTGCCAGCAGCTTGCGTTGGCTTGACAATGAGCAGTTCTTC
CDR3aa: CASSLRWLDNEQFF

d_gene: .
v_gene: TRBV5-1
j_gene: TRBJ2-5
abundance: .
len: 15
CDR3nt: TGCGCCAGCAGCTCCGACGGGGCAGTCCAAGAGACCCAGTACTTC
CDR3aa: CASSSDGAVQETQYF

d_gene: TRBD1
v_gene: TRBV7-2
j_gene: TRBJ1-1
abundance: .
len: 15
CDR3nt: TGTGCCAGCAGCCTAACAGGGGGCTCAAACACTGAAGCTTTCTTT
CDR3aa: CASSLTGGSNTEAFF

d_gene: .
v_gene: TRBV18
j_gene: TRBJ1-4
abundance: few
len: 13
CDR3nt: TGTGCCAGCTCACCACTCGAGAATGAAAAACTGTTTTTT
CDR3aa: CASSPLENEKLFF

d_gene: .
v_gene: TRBV28
j_gene: TRBJ1-4
abundance: few
len: 17
CDR3nt: TGTGCCAGCAGTTTACCAGGGGTTGGGACAACTAATGAAAAACTGTTTTTT
CDR3aa: CASSLPGVGTTNEKLFF

d_gene: .
v_gene: TRBV10-1
j_gene: TRBJ2-3
abundance: .
len: 14
CDR3nt: TGCGCCAGCAGTGAACGGAGGGAGAGGGATACGCAGTATTTT
CDR3aa: CASSERRERDTQYF

d_gene: TRBD1
v_gene: TRBV7-2
j_gene: TRBJ1-4
abundance: few
len: 15
CDR3nt: TGTGCCAGCAGCCTCTTGACAGGGGGCGGTGAAAAACTGTTTTTT
CDR3aa: CASSLLTGGGEKLFF

d_gene: .
v_gene: TRBV12-3/TRBV12-4
j_gene: TRBJ1-1
abundance: few
len: 14
CDR3nt: TGTGCCAGCAGTTTATGGGGTATGAACACTGAAGCTTTCTTT
CDR3aa: CASSLWGMNTEAFF

d_gene: .
v_gene: TRBV12-3/TRBV12-4
j_gene: TRBJ2-7
abundance: few
len: 12
CDR3nt: TGTGCCAGCAGGGGGGATGTCTACGAGCAGTACTTC
CDR3aa: CASRGDVYEQYF

d_gene: .
v_gene: TRBV11-1
j_gene: TRBJ2-5
abundance: .
len: 14
CDR3nt: TGTGCCAGCAGCTTAGAGTTAACGGTGGAGACCCAGTACTTC
CDR3aa: CASSLELTVETQYF

d_gene: .
v_gene: TRBV6-6
j_gene: TRBJ1-2
abundance: few
len: 12
CDR3nt: TGTGCCAGCAGTTACGTCAACTATGGCTACACCTTC
CDR3aa: CASSYVNYGYTF

d_gene: .
v_gene: TRBV11-3
j_gene: TRBJ2-2
abundance: once
len: 14
CDR3nt: TGTGCCAGCAGCTTAGATCCCACCTCCGGGGAGCTGTTTTTT
CDR3aa: CASSLDPTSGELFF

d_gene: .
v_gene: TRBV20-1
j_gene: TRBJ2-1
abundance: .
len: 13
CDR3nt: TGCAGTGCTCCTACGTACTCCTACAATGAGCAGTTCTTC
CDR3aa: CSAPTYSYNEQFF

d_gene: TRBD2
v_gene: TRBV5-1
j_gene: TRBJ2-1
abundance: .
len: 17
CDR3nt: TGCGCCAGCAGCTTGGCCCTTAGCGGGAGGTCCCGGGATGAGCAGTTCTTC
CDR3aa: CASSLALSGRSRDEQFF

d_gene: TRBD2
v_gene: TRBV5-1
j_gene: TRBJ2-7
abundance: .
len: 15
CDR3nt: TGCGCCAGCAGCTTGGAGCCAGCGGGGACCTACGAGCAGTACTTC
CDR3aa: CASSLEPAGTYEQYF

d_gene: .
v_gene: TRBV7-2
j_gene: TRBJ2-7
abundance: many
len: 14
CDR3nt: TGTGCCAGCAGCTTAAGTAGGGGCTTCTACGAGCAGTACTTC
CDR3aa: CASSLSRGFYEQYF